The 21 T cell receptor beta chains below all came from one sample that was sequenced in a study of cytomegalovirus exposure and HLA in healthy donors. PCR amplification relied on 60 Vbeta primers (plus 13 Jbeta primers). Profiling relied on immunoSEQ multiplex PCR, and the TCRdb table lists in-frame clones only, not all of them. In the table there are about 110,000 clones, approximately 73% of which are singletons. What was sequenced was PBMCs. The receptors originated from a man aged 25-40 years in good health and CMV-seronegative.

The CDR3 bases are TGTGCCAGCTCACCACCAGGGGGGACTAGCGGCTACAATGAGCAGTTCTTC. As protein: CASSPPGGTSGYNEQFF. This chain links TRBV18 with TRBJ2-1; 11 nucleotides agree with TRBD2. The germline CDR1 and CDR2 sequences are KGHSH and LQKENI. V was pared by 0 bases and J by 3 bases, with 4 bases of the junction left unmatched. CDR3 length: 17 residues.

This clone was detected a few times. The chain joins TRBV6-5 to TRBJ1-4; 8 bases map to TRBD1. Germline-derived CDR1 and CDR2 are MNHEY and SVGAGI. V dropped 2 bases and J dropped 6; count of bases not matched to a gene: 5. This CDR3 spans 15 amino acids. This chain's CDR3 is CASSYTGQGYEKLFF. The CDR3 region has the DNA TGTGCCAGCAGTTACACCGGACAGGGTTATGAAAAACTGTTTTTT.

CDR3 sequence (DNA): TGTGCCAGCAGTCTGACAGGGGCTGGGGCCAACGTCCTGACTTTC. Its translation: CASSLTGAGANVLTF. The V and J genes are TRBV7-6 and TRBJ2-6; the match to TRBD1 covers 8 bases. Trimming at V came to 6 bases and at J to 2 bases, leaving 3 bases not matched to a gene. This CDR3 is built from 15 residues. Germline CDR1 reads SGHVS; CDR2 reads FNYEAQ.

The chain has TRBV18 and TRBJ1-5; TRBD1 matches 10 bases. The V and J ends lost 2 bases and 5 bases, in that order; junction bases with no gene match: 0. Per germline, CDR1 KGHSH and CDR2 LQKENI. The CDR3 is 14 residues long. DNA for the CDR3: TGTGCCAGCTCACCAGGGACAGGGGATCAGCCCCAGCATTTT. This gives the protein CASSPGTGDQPQHF.

The V gene is TRBV9, the J gene TRBJ2-2; TRBD1 matches 9 bases. Germline-derived CDR1 and CDR2 are SGDLS and YYNGEE. CDR3 length: 16 residues. The J segment lost 6 bases and the V segment lost 0 bases, leaving 6 bases of the junction unmatched. In DNA form, the CDR3 reads TGTGCCAGCAGCGTAGCTACGGGACAGGGCTCCGGGGAGCTGTTTTTT. Translation: CASSVATGQGSGELFF. Complete variable domain (other parts from reference TRBV9 and TRBJ2-2): DSGVTQTPKHLITATGQRVTLRCSPRSGDLSVYWYQQSLDQGLQFLIQYYNGEERAKGNILERFSAQQFPDLHSELNLSSLELGDSALYFCASSVATGQGSGELFFGEGSRLTVL.

The rearrangement uses TRBV28 and TRBJ2-5; 11 nucleotides agree with TRBD1. The DNA end is a closer match to TRBJ2-7, so the J assignment may be wrong. The CDR3 runs 15 residues. Germline V gives CDR1 MDHEN, CDR2 SYDVKM. The CDR3 sequence is CASSTGTGGSYEQYF. In DNA, the CDR3 is TGTGCCAGCAGTACCGGGACAGGGGGGAGCTACGAGCAGTACTTC.

The chain links TRBV5-1 to TRBJ2-7, with 14 bases identical to TRBD2. With V trimmed by 6 bases and J by 4 bases, 6 bases remained unmatched. The CDR3 is 15 residues long. Per germline, CDR1 SGHRS and CDR2 YFSETQ. The CDR3 spells CASKAGTSGSYEQYF. The CDR3 DNA follows: TGCGCCAGCAAAGCTGGGACTAGCGGGAGTTACGAGCAGTACTTC. The variable domain in full, with the rest retrieved from reference TRBV5-1 and TRBJ2-7, is KAGVTQTPRYLIKTRGQQVTLSCSPISGHRSVSWYQQTPGQGLQFLFEYFSETQRNKGNFPGRFSGRQFSNSRSEMNVSTLELGDSALYLCASKAGTSGSYEQYFGPGTRLTVT.

The rearrangement links TRBV9 to TRBJ2-3; 9 bases line up with TRBD1. The germline gives CDR1 SGDLS, CDR2 YYNGEE. The V segment lost 0 bases and the J segment 3 bases; nucleotides outside the gene matches: 5. The CDR3 consists of 16 residues. The CDR3 protein is CASSVGTGEVTDTQYF. DNA of the CDR3: TGTGCCAGCAGCGTAGGGACAGGGGAGGTAACAGATACGCAGTATTTT.

The table lists this clone with a few counts. The chain uses TRBV10-1 and TRBJ2-2, with 7 bases identical to TRBD2. This CDR3 region has 15 residues. Germline V gene sequence: CDR1 WNHNN, CDR2 SYGVQD (reference sequence). V dropped 5 bases and J dropped 0; count of bases not matched to a gene: 3. The CDR3 nucleotides read TGCGCCAGCAGTACGGGGGGATCGAACACCGGGGAGCTGTTTTTT. Translation: CASSTGGSNTGELFF.

As to this clone: This specimen includes other DNA sequences encoding the same CDR3. The rearrangement uses TRBV28 and TRBJ2-3; 10 bases line up with TRBD1. This CDR3 spans 17 amino acids. The germline gives CDR1 MDHEN, CDR2 SYDVKM. The trim removed 1 base at V and 2 bases at J, leaving 6 bases unmatched. The CDR3 sequence is CASSLSRDRGYTDTQYF. The CDR3, as DNA: TGTGCCAGCAGTTTATCCAGGGACAGGGGTTACACAGATACGCAGTATTTT.

This chain joins TRBV29-1 and TRBJ2-5; 8 nucleotides match TRBD2. Germline assignment: CDR1 SQVTM and CDR2 ANQGSEA. V shed 5 bases, J shed 5 bases, and the junction held 10 bases outside the gene matches. This CDR3 is 14 amino acids long. DNA for the CDR3: TGCAGCGTTCCCCCCGGGGGGGTCCAGGAGACCCAGTACTTC. Translation: CSVPPGGVQETQYF.

The V call is TRBV29-1, the J call TRBJ2-1; TRBD1 might be the D (6 bases). CDR1 is SQVTM and CDR2 is ANQGSEA in the germline V gene. V gave up 0 bases and J gave up 5 bases, with 14 bases separating them. The CDR3 extends over 15 amino acids. The CDR3 sequence: CSVEDLLQGNNEQFF. The CDR3 DNA reads as TGCAGCGTTGAAGATCTTCTGCAGGGGAACAATGAGCAGTTCTTC.

The chain combines TRBV7-3 with TRBJ2-3; D may be TRBD2 (5 bases). V dropped 5 bases and J dropped 2 bases, with 14 bases sitting between them. The CDR3 is 15 residues long. Germline values: CDR1 SGHTA, CDR2 FQGTGA. CDR3 in amino acids: CASSPGPGTTDTQYF. The DNA for the CDR3 is TGTGCCAGCAGCCCCGGCCCGGGAACCACAGATACGCAGTATTTT.

With regard to this clone: At one end the junction does not follow the germline gene, possibly because of a read error. The gene calls are TRBV7-3 and TRBJ2-7; 7 bases fit TRBD1. Looked up from germline, CDR1 is SGHTA and CDR2 is FQGTGA. The CDR3 is 13 residues long. The CDR3 protein is CVSSSLRGREQYF. DNA of the CDR3: TGTGTCAGCAGCTCTCTCAGGGGGAGAGAGCAGTACTTC. The full variable domain, rest sourced from reference TRBV7-3 and TRBJ2-7, is GAGVSQTPSNKVTEKGKYVELRCDPISGHTALYWYRQSLGQGPEFLIYFQGTGAADDSGLPNDRFFAVRPEGSVSTLKIQRTERGDSAVYLCVSSSLRGREQYFGPGTRLTVT.

V is TRBV19 and J is TRBJ2-7; 7 bases agree with TRBD2. Looked up from germline, CDR1 is LNHDA and CDR2 is SQIVND (reference sequence). This CDR3 contains 14 residues. J was trimmed by 3 bases and V by 3 bases; bases with no gene match: 5. The CDR3 spells CASSIPGLVYEQYF. The DNA for the CDR3 is TGTGCCAGTAGTATCCCCGGACTAGTCTACGAGCAGTACTTC.

The V gene is TRBV15, the J gene TRBJ1-2, with a possible D match to TRBD1 (5 bases). CDR1 is LNHNV and CDR2 is YYDKDF in the germline V gene (reference sequence). CDR3 length: 13 amino acids. V lost 0 bases, J lost 7 bases, and 9 bases lay in between. This CDR3 reads CATSREGAPGYTF. CDR3 nucleotides: TGTGCCACCAGCAGAGAAGGGGCGCCTGGCTACACCTTC.

This chain uses TRBV20-1 with TRBJ2-5, with 9 bases identical to TRBD1. The CDR3 totals 11 residues. The V gene's germline CDR1 is DFQATT and CDR2 SNEGSKA (reference sequence). With 6 bases clipped from V and 5 bases from J, the junction kept 1 base outside the gene matches. The CDR3 nucleotides read TGCAGTGCGGACAGGGGCGAGACCCAGTACTTC. It yields the protein CSADRGETQYF.

In DNA form, the CDR3 reads TGCAGCGTTGAAGAGCGTGCAGGGCCTGCTTCAGAGCAGTACTTC. Amino acids: CSVEERAGPASEQYF. The chain carries TRBV29-1 and TRBJ2-7; TRBD1 might be the D (5 bases). Germline CDR1 and CDR2: SQVTM and ANQGSEA. The CDR3 consists of 15 residues. Trimming took off 0 bases at V and 7 bases at J, with 19 bases between the two ends.

The chain links TRBV7-8 to TRBJ2-3; TRBD2 matches at 12 bases. After removal of 1 base from V and 1 base from J, the junction contained 6 bases not matched to a gene. CDR3 length: 18 amino acids. Germline V gene sequence: CDR1 SGHVS, CDR2 FQNEAQ. The CDR3 region has the DNA TGTGCCAGCAGCTTAGTTCTAGCGGGGGGGCCAGGCACAGATACGCAGTATTTT. Protein: CASSLVLAGGPGTDTQYF.

The gene calls are TRBV5-1 and TRBJ2-3; 8 bases agree with TRBD2. J was trimmed by 0 bases and V by 0 bases; bases with no gene match: 3. The germline CDR1 and CDR2 sequences are SGHRS and YFSETQ. The CDR3 sequence is 16 residues long. Here the CDR3 DNA reads TGCGCCAGCAGCTTGGGGCTAGCGGGTAGCACAGATACGCAGTATTTT. Its protein is CASSLGLAGSTDTQYF.

This clone appeared a single time. This rearrangement joins TRBV19 to TRBJ2-7; 11 positions agree with TRBD2. The V and J ends lost 3 bases and 2 bases, in that order; junction bases with no gene match: 3. The germline CDR1 and CDR2 sequences are LNHDA and SQIVND (reference sequence). This CDR3 has 15 residues. The chain's CDR3 is CASSMVLAGAYEQYF. Written as DNA, the CDR3 is TGTGCCAGTAGTATGGTACTAGCGGGAGCCTACGAGCAGTACTTC.